This T cell receptor beta chain was identified during a study of cytomegalovirus exposure and HLA in healthy donors. Study-level points and caveats: Presence/absence analyses supposed approximately even sequencing depth among donors.

Comment on this clone: What it binds is unknown.

Germline CDR1 and CDR2: SGHTA and FQGNSA. CDR3 length equals 17 residues. The ends were cut back, 2 bases at V and 0 bases at J, with 14 bases in the middle. Primers included in the PCR were 60 Vbeta and 13 Jbeta primers. Clones were read by immunoSEQ multiplex PCR, and TCRdb kept only the in-frame ones, dropping some. The top ten hold over 2.5% of the sample, which has about 160,000 clones, around 72% seen once. The chain combines TRBV7-2 with TRBJ2-1; possibly TRBD2 for D (6 bases). Sequenced material: PBMCs. The sequence was obtained from a woman aged 45 to 65 in good health and CMV-seropositive. The CDR3 DNA reads TGTGCCAGCAGCTTACCGGGACTTGCCGCCTCCTACAATGAGCAGTTCTTC. This codes for CASSLPGLAASYNEQFF.